A selection of T cell receptor beta chains follows, all from one sample in a study of blood T cell repertoires in COVID-19. Assay: immunoSEQ multiplex PCR; the TCRdb copy retains only in-frame clones and omits some. The sample lists around 90,000 clones, about 80% occurring once. The sample was peripheral blood. These receptors were taken from a human donor in a cohort sampled during active COVID-19. Each CDR3 is given with its conserved first and last residue. The order of the fields is D gene, V gene, CDR3 protein. D genes are given only for firm matches.

D: NA
V: TRBV6-1
CDR3: CASSEARNTEAFF

D: TRBD1
V: TRBV28
CDR3: CASSNPGQRTYEQYF

D: NA
V: TRBV30
CDR3: CAWSGDLARVVNEKLFF

D: NA
V: TRBV5-6
CDR3: CASSWGTKYEQYF

D: TRBD2
V: TRBV6-5
CDR3: CASSYGGLAGYYEQYF

D: TRBD2
V: TRBV24-1
CDR3: CATSDAPGRRLAGSYEQYF

D: NA
V: TRBV2
CDR3: CASTFKRQETQYF

D: TRBD2
V: TRBV5-4
CDR3: CASSLTSGSGYSYNEQFF

D: TRBD2
V: TRBV4-1
CDR3: CASRQRSGEELFF

D: NA
V: TRBV7-3
CDR3: CASSPQGSNQPQHF

D: NA
V: TRBV3-1/TRBV3-2
CDR3: CASSLWTGSNSPLHF

D: NA
V: TRBV11-2
CDR3: CASSPRHQAEGYTF

D: NA
V: TRBV3-1/TRBV3-2
CDR3: CASSQARGYTF